This T cell receptor beta chain was sequenced during a study of blood T cell repertoires in COVID-19. The overall study: The United States, Italy and Spain were the sources of the acute and convalescent COVID-19 samples. The analysed material was cDNA or gDNA that came from T cells, B-cell-depleted T cells, or PBMCs.

Per the original data handling: Estimates of nucleated cell counts were drawn from the amplification of reference gene primers. Clones were sequenced by immunoSEQ multiplex PCR, and TCRdb holds only the in-frame ones, with some missing. V and J calls and clone size are as listed in that table; D and trimming were resolved from the DNA. Of under 200,000 clones listed, around nine tenths are singletons. V gave up 8 bases and J gave up 6 bases; unmatched junction bases: 10. This CDR3 region has 15 residues. Per the germline V gene, CDR1 is MNHEY and CDR2 is SVGAGI. The V and J genes are TRBV6-5 and TRBJ1-6, with 7 bases fitting TRBD1. Sequenced sample: peripheral blood. The clonotype comes from a man in his 60s with active or convalescent COVID-19. This CDR3 reads CASQSGGQGNSPLHF. The CDR3 nucleotides read TGTGCCAGCCAATCAGGGGGGCAGGGTAATTCACCCCTCCACTTT.